The source of this TCR beta chain is a study of chemoradiotherapy in HPV16-positive cancers. Study summary: Candidate HPV-specific T-cell clones and common TCR motifs came from functional assays in a couple of HPV16-positive patients.

Repeated repertoire sampling spanned the course of chemoradiotherapy. This table comes from immunoSEQ multiplex PCR, and its TCRdb copy is limited to in-frame clones, with some not included. The sample has 4,500 or so clones, around 90% seen once; the top ten hold approximately 2.4%. Study results and limitations: Only two HPV16-positive patients supplied the functional HPV-specificity definition.

Remarks on this clone: Its antigen remains unidentified.

Germline V gene lookup returns CDR1 KGHSY and CDR2 FQNENV. CDR3 length: 13 residues. V lost 9 bases to trimming and J lost 4 bases, with 15 bases between them. The clonotype originates from a human donor with HPV-associated anogenital cancer. The rearrangement joins TRBV16 to TRBJ1-2, with D perhaps matching TRBD1 (6 bases). The material was tumor tissue, obtained from a patient who underwent chemoradiotherapy. In DNA form, the CDR3 reads TGTGCCAGTACCCCGGGCAGGGGCTATGGCTACACCTTC. It translates to CASTPGRGYGYTF. Supplemented by reference TRBV16 and TRBJ1-2, the full variable domain reads GEEVAQTPKHLVRGEGQKAKLYCAPIKGHSYVFWYQQVLKNEFKFLISFQNENVFDETGMPKERFSAKCLPNSPCSLEIQATKLEDSAVYFCASTPGRGYGYTFGSGTRLTVV.